Shown below are 11 T cell receptor beta chains from a single sample sequenced in a study of naive and memory T cell subsets. Whole-study findings and limits: Naive repertoires, especially CD8, held a few larger clonotypes, possibly memory cells re-expressing CD45RA.

Both TRBC1 and TRBC2 were covered by a beta constant-region primer of two equimolar oligonucleotides. Nested alpha and beta constant-region primers with the SP2 primer drove four PCR rounds on ligated cDNA. TCRdb passed the UMI-ligation and nested PCR reads through MiXCR, listing each CDR3 protein once. The sample has around 93,000 distinct CDR3 sequences; 11% are singletons. These receptors' antigens are unknown. The sample taken for sequencing was naive CD4+ T cells from blood. The source is a human donor in good health.

This clonotype showed up just a few times. The CDR3 nucleotides read TGTGCCAGCAGCCTCTTTTATGGCTACACCTTC. Encoded protein: CASSLFYGYTF. The chain links TRBV6-2 or TRBV6-3 to TRBJ1-2, with D uncertain. This CDR3 contains 11 residues. Trimming shortened V by 6 bases and J by 5 bases, and 7 bases separated the two germline ends. The germline V gene encodes CDR1 MNHEY and CDR2 SVGEGT.

The table lists this clonotype with a few counts. The V and J genes are TRBV27 and TRBJ1-2, with D perhaps TRBD1 (5 bases). The CDR3 runs to 13 residues. CDR1 and CDR2 (germline): MNHEY, SMNVEV (reference sequence). V was pared by 6 bases and J by 0 bases, with 8 bases between. In DNA, the CDR3 is TGTGCCAGCAGATCGGGGGCTAACTATGGCTACACCTTC. Its translation is CASRSGANYGYTF.

The chain recombines TRBV7-2 with TRBJ2-1; D is possibly TRBD2 (6 bases). The V end lost 1 base, the J end lost 2 bases, and 18 bases lay between the germline ends. This CDR3 has 18 residues. The germline V gene has CDR1 SGHTA and CDR2 FQGNSA. CDR3 in amino acids: CASSLVGVGGGTYNEQFF. Here the CDR3 DNA reads TGTGCCAGCAGCTTAGTGGGGGTAGGTGGGGGGACCTACAATGAGCAGTTCTTC.

In its sample, this clonotype was seen a few times. The chain employs TRBV3-1 and TRBJ2-1; TRBD2 might be the D (5 bases). Trimming cost V 1 base and J 7 bases, with 14 bases left between them. This CDR3 has 15 residues. The germline V gene encodes CDR1 LGHDT and CDR2 YNNKEL (reference sequence). CDR3 sequence: CASSQGWKRTNEQFF. In nucleotides, the CDR3 is TGTGCCAGCAGCCAAGGCTGGAAGCGGACTAATGAGCAGTTCTTC.

This clonotype was picked up a small number of times. CDR3 region: CASSGATDRANSPLHF. The CDR3 DNA reads TGTGCCAGCAGTGGGGCAACGGACAGAGCAAATTCACCCCTCCACTTT. The chain employs TRBV6-6 and TRBJ1-6; a possible D gene is TRBD1 (6 bases). CDR3 size: 16 residues. Trimming stripped 5 bases from V and 7 bases from J, with 18 bases between. Germline CDR1 MNHNY, CDR2 SVGAGI (reference sequence).

The rearrangement links TRBV12-3 or TRBV12-4 to TRBJ2-5; no reliable D call. V was trimmed by 0 bases and J by 1 base, leaving 3 bases between them. The CDR3 totals 13 residues. The CDR3 protein is CASSLAAQETQYF. CDR3 DNA sequence: TGTGCCAGCAGTTTAGCGGCCCAAGAGACCCAGTACTTC.

This clonotype was observed a handful of times. The CDR3 region is CASRRNRGTAPTSEQYF. As DNA, the CDR3 is TGTGCCAGCAGGAGGAACCGGGGAACAGCTCCTACGAGCGAGCAGTACTTC. V and J are TRBV12-3 or TRBV12-4 and TRBJ2-7, with D perhaps matching TRBD2 (5 bases). Trimming removed 6 bases at V and 6 bases at J, with 27 bases between. The CDR3 covers 17 residues.

The table lists this clonotype with a few counts. The chain couples TRBV4-3 to TRBJ2-1; possibly TRBD2 for D (6 bases). This CDR3 has 16 amino acids. Germline CDR1 reads LGHNA; CDR2 reads YSLEER. Trimming took off 3 bases at V and 0 bases at J, with 12 bases between the two ends. The CDR3 DNA sequence: TGCGCCAGCAGCCAGGAACTAGCTCTCTCCTACAATGAGCAGTTCTTC. Protein: CASSQELALSYNEQFF.

Here the CDR3 DNA reads TGTGCCAGCAGCTCGGGGTCGGCAGCTAATCAGCCCCAGCATTTT. Amino acids: CASSSGSAANQPQHF. This chain connects TRBV7-2 to TRBJ1-5; unclear D gene. Between the trimmed V and J ends, which lost 4 bases and 4 bases, there was a span of 14 bases. Looked up from germline, CDR1 is SGHTA and CDR2 is FQGNSA. This CDR3 is built from 15 residues.

This chain connects TRBV6-2 or TRBV6-3 to TRBJ1-5, with a possible D match to TRBD1 (5 bases). The CDR3 contains 14 residues. Trimming removed 3 bases from V and 9 bases from J, with 15 bases in between. Germline lookup yields CDR1 MNHEY and CDR2 SVGEGT. CDR3 coding DNA: TGTGCCAGCAGTTATAGGAGTGGGGCCGGGCCCCAGCATTTT. Translated: CASSYRSGAGPQHF.

This sequence joins TRBV18 and TRBJ1-5; TRBD1 is a possible D gene (5 bases). CDR3 length: 15 residues. Germline V gene data show CDR1 as KGHSH and CDR2 as LQKENI. Trimming removed 3 bases at V and 4 bases at J, with 13 bases between. The CDR3 region is CASSPPRGTNQPQHF. The CDR3 DNA is TGTGCCAGCTCACCCCCGAGGGGCACAAATCAGCCCCAGCATTTT.